This TCR beta chain was sequenced for a study of radiotherapy plus CTLA-4 blockade in lung cancer. Profiling relied on immunoSEQ multiplex PCR, and the TCRdb table lists in-frame clones only, not all of them. The repertoire includes tens of thousands of clones, around 87% of them detected once, and about 2% sits in the top ten. There are 16 residues in the CDR3. The germline gives CDR1 SGDLS, CDR2 YYNGEE. V was clipped by 0 bases and J by 1 base, with 12 bases between them. Sequences were derived from peripheral blood, sampled from a patient treated with radiotherapy plus ipilimumab. The V call is TRBV9, the J call TRBJ2-3; TRBD2 might be the D (5 bases). The sequence was collected from a human donor with non-small cell lung cancer who had a partial response to radiotherapy plus ipilimumab. Written as DNA, the CDR3 is TGTGCCAGCAGCGTAGGGACTGTCCCCGGCACAGATACGCAGTATTTT. This encodes CASSVGTVPGTDTQYF. The full variable domain, rest sourced from reference TRBV9 and TRBJ2-3, is DSGVTQTPKHLITATGQRVTLRCSPRSGDLSVYWYQQSLDQGLQFLIQYYNGEERAKGNILERFSAQQFPDLHSELNLSSLELGDSALYFCASSVGTVPGTDTQYFGPGTRLTVL.